These T cell receptor beta chains were read from a single sample in a study of T cell repertoires in cytomegalovirus infection. A single record per CDR3 protein comes from TCRdb applying MiXCR to the reads. The sample carries approximately 500,000 distinct CDR3 sequences, about 17% recorded once. Sample: CD8+ T cells from PBMCs. All receptors derive from a human donor in good health (CMV status not recorded). Some clones in this sample may be carry-over from other donors' samples. CDR3s include the opening cysteine and the closing phenylalanine or tryptophan. D genes are given only for firm matches. Only some rows state a clone size, as once, few, many or a class for expanded clones.

size	D	V	J	CDR3	DNA
.	.	TRBV15	TRBJ2-3	CATSRGGVLPTDTQYF	TGTGCCACCAGCAGAGGGGGGGTTTTGCCCACAGATACGCAGTATTTT
many	TRBD2	TRBV7-6	TRBJ2-7	CASSLPGLAGVGEQYF	TGTGCCAGCAGCCTACCGGGGCTAGCGGGAGTAGGGGAGCAGTACTTC
.	.	TRBV19	TRBJ2-1	CASSMGAFVQGYNEQFF	TGTGCCAGTAGTATGGGGGCCTTCGTACAAGGCTACAATGAGCAGTTCTTC
many	TRBD1	TRBV27	TRBJ1-5	CASSPGTGYSQPQHF	TGTGCCAGCAGCCCCGGGACAGGGTATAGCCAGCCCCAGCATTTT
.	TRBD1	TRBV5-6	TRBJ2-7	CASSSGQERHYEQYF	TGTGCCAGCAGCAGTGGACAGGAACGACACTACGAGCAGTACTTC
.	.	TRBV7-9	TRBJ1-5	CASSPEGIQPQHF	TGTGCCAGCAGCCCGGAAGGGATCCAGCCCCAGCATTTT
many	TRBD1	TRBV7-9	TRBJ2-5	CASENRGEGTQYF	TGTGCCAGCGAAAACAGGGGCGAAGGGACCCAGTACTTC
many	.	TRBV27	TRBJ2-7	CASSLSSGAGFSYEQYF	TGTGCCAGCAGTTTATCCTCCGGGGCAGGCTTTTCCTACGAGCAGTACTTC
few	.	TRBV9	TRBJ2-3	CASSVVRAPQGLDTQYF	TGTGCCAGCAGCGTAGTAAGGGCCCCCCAGGGGTTGGATACGCAGTATTTT
few	.	TRBV5-8	TRBJ2-5	CASSTGLQETQYF	TGTGCCAGCAGCACGGGTCTCCAAGAGACCCAGTACTTC
.	.	TRBV7-9	TRBJ2-5	CASSGQSGEAQYF	TGTGCCAGCAGCGGACAGTCAGGGGAGGCCCAGTACTTC
.	.	TRBV20-1	TRBJ2-3	CSARDLWGIRTDTQYF	TGCAGTGCTAGAGATCTCTGGGGGATCCGCACAGATACGCAGTATTTT
.	.	TRBV5-1	TRBJ1-6	CASGAAGSPLHF	TGCGCCAGCGGGGCAGCGGGATCACCCCTCCACTTT
few	TRBD1	TRBV15	TRBJ1-2	CATSREGATGGHYGYTF	TGTGCCACCAGCAGAGAGGGCGCGACAGGGGGTCACTATGGCTACACCTTC
few	TRBD1	TRBV13	TRBJ1-2	CASSLDDRDGYTF	TGTGCCAGCAGCCTCGACGACAGGGATGGCTACACCTTC
.	TRBD2	TRBV19	TRBJ2-7	CASSMGTSGVGYEQYF	TGTGCCAGTAGTATGGGGACTAGCGGTGTGGGCTACGAGCAGTACTTC
few	TRBD2	TRBV9	TRBJ2-1	CASSPGLAGSTEQFF	TGTGCCAGCAGCCCCGGACTAGCGGGATCAACTGAGCAGTTCTTC
.	.	TRBV13	TRBJ1-2	CASSSRVFSYGYTF	TGTGCCAGCAGCTCCAGGGTCTTCTCCTATGGCTACACCTTC
.	.	TRBV3-1	TRBJ2-5	CASSQGVPGYQETQYF	TGTGCCAGCAGCCAAGGCGTGCCGGGGTACCAAGAGACCCAGTACTTC
.	TRBD1	TRBV7-6	TRBJ2-7	CASSRPGQTYEQYF	TGTGCCAGCAGCCGTCCGGGACAGACCTACGAGCAGTACTTC
few	.	TRBV2	TRBJ2-1	CARPLAGGARNEQFF	TGTGCCAGACCTTTAGCTGGGGGGGCCAGGAATGAGCAGTTCTTC
many	.	TRBV15	TRBJ1-1	CATSRDRGLGTEAFF	TGTGCCACCAGCAGAGATCGAGGATTGGGCACTGAAGCTTTCTTT
.	.	TRBV29-1	TRBJ2-7	CSIYDTGTYEQYF	TGCAGCATATACGACACTGGGACCTACGAGCAGTACTTC
.	TRBD2	TRBV7-9	TRBJ2-5	CASSPRELAGGYQETQYF	TGTGCCAGCAGCCCTAGGGAGCTAGCGGGGGGATACCAAGAGACCCAGTACTTC
many	.	TRBV6-7	TRBJ2-7	CASSYSMNLPGQKSSYEQYF	TGTGCCAGCAGTTACTCGATGAATTTACCGGGACAAAAAAGCTCCTACGAGCAGTACTTC
few	TRBD1	TRBV11-1	TRBJ2-7	CASSSHRGLSYEQYF	TGTGCCAGCAGCTCCCACAGGGGGCTGTCCTACGAGCAGTACTTC
.	TRBD1	TRBV7-9	TRBJ1-2	CASRFNRGDGYTF	TGTGCCAGCAGATTTAACAGGGGTGATGGCTACACCTTC
few	.	TRBV19	TRBJ1-1	CASSIVSGGEAFF	TGTGCCAGTAGTATAGTGTCGGGAGGGGAAGCTTTCTTT
many	.	TRBV7-7	TRBJ2-7	CASSLGTGADEQYF	TGTGCCAGCAGCTTAGGTACGGGGGCGGACGAGCAGTACTTC
.	TRBD1	TRBV11-2	TRBJ2-1	CASSLDRTGDPNEQFF	TGTGCCAGCAGCTTAGATCGGACAGGGGACCCCAATGAGCAGTTCTTC
many	TRBD1	TRBV28	TRBJ2-1	CASSLDVVTTGIDYNEQFF	TGTGCCAGCAGCCTGGACGTAGTCACGACAGGGATAGACTACAATGAGCAGTTCTTC
many	.	TRBV20-1	TRBJ2-7	CSASSYEQYF	TGCAGTGCTTCTTCCTACGAGCAGTACTTC
many	TRBD1	TRBV27	TRBJ1-5	CASSPRDRVGQPQHF	TGTGCCAGCAGTCCCCGGGACAGGGTTGGTCAGCCCCAGCATTTT
many	.	TRBV28	TRBJ2-2	CASRGRRNTGELFF	TGTGCCAGCAGGGGGCGGCGCAACACCGGGGAGCTGTTTTTT
many	TRBD1	TRBV7-9	TRBJ1-1	CASSLGTGGMYTEAFF	TGTGCCAGCAGCTTAGGGACAGGGGGCATGTACACTGAAGCTTTCTTT
many	.	TRBV2	TRBJ2-5	CATPQGGRRETQYF	TGTGCCACCCCCCAGGGGGGGCGACGGGAGACCCAGTACTTC